The rows below give T cell receptor beta chains drawn from one sample of a study of glioma-infiltrating T cells. TCRdb recomputed calls from the multiplex PCR reads with MiXCR, one row per CDR3 protein. The data hold 9,500 to 13,000 distinct CDR3 sequences, with approximately 57% observed a single time. The sample consisted of glioma tissue, nonneoplastic brain tissue, or PBMCs (not recorded which). These receptors were obtained from a human donor with low-grade glioma or glioblastoma, undergoing nonglioma brain surgery, or in good health (not recorded which). The CDR3 runs from the conserved cysteine through the conserved F or W. Each record gives: J gene, V gene, CDR3 protein.

TRBJ1-5,TRBV18,CASPVEGNGQPQHF
TRBJ2-5,TRBV28,CASIPRAARGKTQYF
TRBJ2-7,TRBV6-5,CASRLPGQGAYEQYF
TRBJ2-1,TRBV20-1,CSARVWGSLFGEQFF
TRBJ1-1,TRBV5-4,CASSLKGKNTEAFF
TRBJ2-5,TRBV15,CATSRWLQGKTRYF
TRBJ2-3,TRBV20-1,CSARESPIDTQYF
TRBJ2-7,TRBV28,CASRVSGRRTSEQYF
TRBJ2-3,TRBV3-1,CAICLAGGLWDTQYF
TRBJ2-1,TRBV20-1,CSASSSGRRNEQFF
TRBJ2-2,TRBV4-2,CVSSPISGTSTGELFF
TRBJ2-5,TRBV2,CASSLSLKETQYF
TRBJ2-7,TRBV6-5,CASSSPDGTEAHEQHF
TRBJ2-7,TRBV28,CASSFATGVFYEQYF
TRBJ2-7,TRBV6-6,CAGRNPRTGGYEQYF
TRBJ1-4,TRBV19,CTSSIEDEKLSF
TRBJ2-7,TRBV4-1,CASSHRDTRGNEQYF
TRBJ2-5,TRBV20-1,CSANGSLASAQETQYF
TRBJ2-1,TRBV4-3,CASSQDTGTGLNEQFF
TRBJ1-5,TRBV24-1,CAKLIRAGVNQPQNF
TRBJ2-7,TRBV28,CASSLSPGLGALSYEKYF
TRBJ2-7,TRBV20-1,CSANDVRCSPTYEQYF
TRBJ1-1,TRBV18,CARSPQLNTEDFF
TRBJ1-5,TRBV20-1,CSARSGGPRPNQPQHF
TRBJ2-1,TRBV5-1,CASSQGGTGGSEQFF
TRBJ1-1,TRBV27,CASSLGDRFNTEAFF
TRBJ2-7,TRBV12-5,CASGPGQGRDEQYF
TRBJ2-1,TRBV10-3,CAISGDRGNEQFF
TRBJ2-1,TRBV18,CASSQRDRGQNEQFF
TRBJ2-7,TRBV14,CASSQERGTLLYGQYF